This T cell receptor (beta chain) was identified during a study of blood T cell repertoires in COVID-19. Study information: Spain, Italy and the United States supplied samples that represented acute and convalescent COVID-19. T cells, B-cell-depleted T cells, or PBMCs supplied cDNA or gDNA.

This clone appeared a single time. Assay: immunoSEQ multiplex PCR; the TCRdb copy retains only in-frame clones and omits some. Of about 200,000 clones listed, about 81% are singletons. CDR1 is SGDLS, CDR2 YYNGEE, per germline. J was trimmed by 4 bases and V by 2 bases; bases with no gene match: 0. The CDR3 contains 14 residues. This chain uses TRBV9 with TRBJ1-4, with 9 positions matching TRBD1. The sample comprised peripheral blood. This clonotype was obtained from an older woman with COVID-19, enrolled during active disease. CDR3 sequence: CASSVTGGNEKLFF. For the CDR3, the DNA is TGTGCCAGCAGCGTGACAGGGGGTAATGAAAAACTGTTTTTT.